This T cell receptor beta chain came from a study of blood T cells in healthy people across ages. General study points: In older individuals, TCR beta diversity per million T cells was lower, falling roughly linearly with age.

Germline lookup yields CDR1 SGHTA and CDR2 FQGTGA. V lost 2 bases to trimming and J lost 3 bases, with 8 bases between them. The CDR3 consists of 14 residues. Comment on this clonotype: Its target is not known.

For the second PCR, which ran for about 7 to 12 cycles, a sample-barcoded 5' primer and a J-beta primer mix were used. MiXCR, applied by TCRdb to the 5' RACE reads, yields one record per CDR3 protein. The sample lists more than 600,000 distinct CDR3 sequences, about 25% occurring once. A further study also used this sample, focusing on T cells of mothers and their children.

The sequence derives from a boy between 10 and 17 years old in good health. The chain recombines TRBV7-3 with TRBJ2-1, with D possibly matching TRBD1 (5 bases). Sequenced input: blood. CDR3 residues: CASSLQGLYNEQFF. CDR3 DNA: TGTGCCAGCAGCTTACAGGGCCTCTACAATGAGCAGTTCTTC.